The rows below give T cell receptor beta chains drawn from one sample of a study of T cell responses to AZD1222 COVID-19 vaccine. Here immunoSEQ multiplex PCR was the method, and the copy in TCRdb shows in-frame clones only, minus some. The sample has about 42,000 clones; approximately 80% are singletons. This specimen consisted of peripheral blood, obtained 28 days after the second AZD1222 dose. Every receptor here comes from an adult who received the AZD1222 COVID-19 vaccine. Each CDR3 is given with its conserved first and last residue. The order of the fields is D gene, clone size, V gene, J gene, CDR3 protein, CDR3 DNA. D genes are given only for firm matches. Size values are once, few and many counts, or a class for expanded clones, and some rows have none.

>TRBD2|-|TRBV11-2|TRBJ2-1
CASSMTGTRLYNEQFF
TGTGCCAGCAGCATGACCGGGACTAGATTATACAATGAGCAGTTCTTC
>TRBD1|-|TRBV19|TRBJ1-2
CASSAPGQGGGYTF
TGTGCCAGTAGTGCCCCGGGACAGGGGGGTGGCTACACCTTC
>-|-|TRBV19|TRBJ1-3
CASAGFGNTIYF
TGTGCCAGTGCAGGGTTCGGAAACACCATATATTTT
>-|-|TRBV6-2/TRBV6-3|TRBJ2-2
CASSYSTGELFF
TGTGCCAGCAGTTACTCGACCGGGGAGCTGTTTTTT
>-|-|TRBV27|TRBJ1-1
CASSLSTGANTEAFF
TGTGCCAGCAGTTTATCTACCGGTGCCAACACTGAAGCTTTCTTT
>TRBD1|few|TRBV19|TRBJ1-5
CASRVPDRKAGQPQHF
TGTGCCAGTAGGGTCCCGGACAGGAAGGCGGGTCAGCCCCAGCATTTT
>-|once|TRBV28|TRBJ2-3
CASSSSGTDTQYF
TGTGCCAGCAGTTCTAGCGGCACAGATACGCAGTATTTT
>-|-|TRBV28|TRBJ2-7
CASSFGTIRTYEQYF
TGTGCCAGCAGTTTCGGGACAATAAGGACCTACGAGCAGTACTTC
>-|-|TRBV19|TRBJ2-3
CASKIGAYTDTQYF
TGTGCCAGTAAGATCGGGGCCTACACAGATACGCAGTATTTT
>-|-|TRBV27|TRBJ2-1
CASSSYRVNEQFF
TGTGCCAGCAGTTCATACAGGGTAAATGAGCAGTTCTTC
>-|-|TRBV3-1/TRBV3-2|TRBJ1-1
CASSQDPNTEAFF
TGTGCCAGCAGCCAAGATCCGAACACTGAAGCTTTCTTT
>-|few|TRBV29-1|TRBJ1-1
CSVAGGGLEAFF
TGCAGCGTGGCTGGTGGGGGCCTAGAAGCTTTCTTT
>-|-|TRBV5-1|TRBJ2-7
CASSRELQEYEQYF
TGCGCCAGCAGCCGCGAACTTCAGGAATACGAGCAGTACTTC
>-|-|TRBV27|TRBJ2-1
CASSLRGGYNEQFF
TGTGCCAGCAGTTTAAGGGGGGGCTACAATGAGCAGTTCTTC
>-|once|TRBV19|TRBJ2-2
CASSLFWGRNFGELFF
TGTGCCAGTAGCCTTTTTTGGGGGCGCAATTTCGGGGAGCTGTTTTTT
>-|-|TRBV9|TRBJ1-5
CASSVGDRFNQPQHF
TGTGCCAGCAGCGTAGGAGACAGATTCAATCAGCCCCAGCATTTT
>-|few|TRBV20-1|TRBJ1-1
CSARGNTEAFF
TGCAGTGCTAGGGGTAACACTGAAGCTTTCTTT
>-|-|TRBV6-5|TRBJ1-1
CASSYGEGRANTEAFF
TGTGCCAGCAGTTACGGGGAGGGCAGGGCGAACACTGAAGCTTTCTTT
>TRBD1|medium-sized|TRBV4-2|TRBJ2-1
CASRGQGVGEQFF
TGTGCCAGTCGGGGTCAGGGGGTCGGTGAGCAGTTCTTC
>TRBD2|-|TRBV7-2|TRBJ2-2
CASPRLAGNTGELFF
TGTGCCAGCCCTCGTCTAGCGGGTAACACCGGGGAGCTGTTTTTT
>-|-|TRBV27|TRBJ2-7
CASSLSPGSYEQYF
TGTGCCAGCAGTTTATCTCCGGGATCCTACGAGCAGTACTTC
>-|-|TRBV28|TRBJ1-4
CASSFYGRGEKLFF
TGTGCCAGCAGTTTCTACGGCAGGGGTGAAAAACTGTTTTTT
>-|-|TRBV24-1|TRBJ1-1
CATSDFRGKAFF
TGTGCCACCAGTGATTTTCGGGGAAAAGCTTTCTTT
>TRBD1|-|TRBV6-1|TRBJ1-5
CASSDWDREHQPQHF
TGTGCCAGCAGTGATTGGGACAGGGAGCATCAGCCCCAGCATTTT
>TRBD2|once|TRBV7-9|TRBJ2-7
CASSFGLAGGPPYEQYF
TGTGCCAGCAGCTTCGGACTAGCGGGGGGCCCTCCCTACGAGCAGTACTTC
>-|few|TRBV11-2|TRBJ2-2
CASSTIQGNTGELFF
TGTGCCAGCAGCACCATACAGGGGAACACCGGGGAGCTGTTTTTT
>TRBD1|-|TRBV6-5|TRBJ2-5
CASSYYRGQETQYF
TGTGCCAGCAGTTACTACAGGGGCCAAGAGACCCAGTACTTC
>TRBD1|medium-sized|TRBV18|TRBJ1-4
CASSSQGAGADEKLFF
TGTGCCAGCTCGTCACAGGGGGCAGGTGCCGATGAAAAACTGTTTTTT
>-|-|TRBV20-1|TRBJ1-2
CSAGGNYGYTF
TGCAGTGCTGGAGGGAACTATGGCTACACCTTC